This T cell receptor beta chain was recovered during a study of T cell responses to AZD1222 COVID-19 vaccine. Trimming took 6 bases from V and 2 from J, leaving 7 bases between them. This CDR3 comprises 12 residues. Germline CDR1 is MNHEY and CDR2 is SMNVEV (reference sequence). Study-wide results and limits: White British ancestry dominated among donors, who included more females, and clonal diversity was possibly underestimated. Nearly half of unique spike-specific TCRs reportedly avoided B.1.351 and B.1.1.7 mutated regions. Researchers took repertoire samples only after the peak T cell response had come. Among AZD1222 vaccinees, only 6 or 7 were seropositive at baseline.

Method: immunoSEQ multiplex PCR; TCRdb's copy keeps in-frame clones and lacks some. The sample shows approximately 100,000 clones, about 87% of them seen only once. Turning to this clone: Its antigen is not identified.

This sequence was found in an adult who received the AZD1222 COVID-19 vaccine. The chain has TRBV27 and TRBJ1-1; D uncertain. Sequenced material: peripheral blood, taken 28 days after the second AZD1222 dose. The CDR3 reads CASSRSNTEAFF. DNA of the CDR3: TGTGCCAGCAGCCGCTCTAACACTGAAGCTTTCTTT.